The 10 T cell receptor beta chains given below trace back to one sample, sequenced in a study of tumor and adjacent non-tumor tissue in lung cancer. TCRbeta libraries were built with three rounds of nested PCR, modified from ARM-PCR. TCRdb processed the multiplex PCR reads anew with MiXCR; each CDR3 protein has one entry. The sample records fewer than 100,000 distinct CDR3 sequences, 65% to 80% being singletons. RNA was extracted from bulk tissue without any cell sorting. This non-tumor lung sample came from over 3 cm beyond the tumor edge. Sequencing was done on a sample of distant non-tumor lung tissue. These receptor sequences come from a woman aged 50 to 60 with non-small cell lung cancer.

The chain is built from TRBV11-1 and TRBJ2-7; D is perhaps TRBD2 (9 bases). The V and J ends lost 7 bases and 6 bases respectively, with 25 bases between them. Germline-derived CDR1 and CDR2 are SGHAT and FQDESV (reference sequence). This CDR3 has 16 residues. Here the CDR3 DNA reads TGTGCCAGCAACTATTCCAGGGGGCAGCGGGAGGTCGAGCAGTACTTC. It codes for CASNYSRGQREVEQYF.

Turning to this clonotype: No conserved phenylalanine or tryptophan ends this CDR3, so it is likely a read error. The chain employs TRBV10-3 and TRBJ2-4; possibly TRBD2 for D (5 bases). V shed 4 bases and J shed 8 bases, with 12 bases lying between them. Germline V gene lookup returns CDR1 ENHRY and CDR2 SYGVKD. CDR3 length equals 13 residues. As DNA, the CDR3 is TGTGCCATCAGTGTAACCCGGGGAGACATTCAGTACCTC. Protein: CAISVTRGDIQYL.

A note on this clonotype: Without the conserved terminal phenylalanine or tryptophan, this CDR3 likely stems from a read error. This chain uses TRBV5-1 with TRBJ2-5; D may be TRBD2 (5 bases). Germline V lookup: CDR1 SGHRS, CDR2 YFSETQ. This CDR3 has 15 amino acids. The CDR3 reads CASSSRAASYEIQYI. In nucleotides, the CDR3 is TGCGCCAGCAGCTCACGAGCGGCTAGCTATGAGATCCAGTACATC.

This clonotype was observed a handful of times. The missing conserved phenylalanine or tryptophan at the end of this CDR3 makes a read error likely. The genes are TRBV11-2 and TRBJ2-7; possible D gene TRBD1, 6 bases. This CDR3 has 14 residues. Germline values: CDR1 SGHAT, CDR2 FQNNGV. CDR3 bases: TGTGCCAACAGCCTGACGGACAGTGCCTACGAGCAGTACCTC. Translated: CANSLTDSAYEQYL.

The chain combines TRBV4-2 with TRBJ2-3; weak D call: TRBD1 (5 bases). CDR1 is LGHNA, CDR2 YNFKEQ, per germline. CDR3 length: 11 residues. The CDR3 DNA reads TGTGCAAGCCGCCAGGGTGATACGCAGTATTTT. This translates into CASRQGDTQYF.

Points on this clonotype: Since a much larger clone is just one base distant, this may be a read error. V and J are TRBV30 and TRBJ2-7; TRBD2 matches 12 bases. Looked up from germline, CDR1 is GTSNPN and CDR2 is SVGIG (reference sequence). The CDR3 spans 14 residues. The CDR3, as DNA: TGTGCCTGGAGGCTAGCGGGAGGGTACTACGAGCATTACTTC. Its translation is CAWRLAGGYYEHYF.

The chain links TRBV4-2 to TRBJ2-3; D is possibly TRBD1 or TRBD2 (5 bases each). This CDR3 has 16 amino acids. Trimming left V 8 bases short and J 2 bases short, with 20 bases between. Germline V lookup: CDR1 LGHNA, CDR2 YNFKEQ. CDR3: CASCKGTGATTDTQYF. CDR3 in DNA: TGTGCCAGCTGCAAGGGGACCGGGGCCACCACAGATACGCAGTATTTT.

This clonotype was seen a single time. One end of the junction fails to match germline, which may point to a read error. The rearrangement links TRBV29-1 to TRBJ2-1; TRBD2 matches 8 bases. Germline V gene data show CDR1 as SQVTM and CDR2 as ANQGSEA. The CDR3 runs to 13 residues. The CDR3: CSVMSGRNSEQFF. As DNA, the CDR3 is TGTAGCGTTATGAGCGGGAGAAACAGTGAGCAGTTCTTC.

This clonotype has a single count. J is TRBJ1-2 and V is TRBV29-1, with D possibly TRBD1 on 5 matching bases. This CDR3 has 11 amino acids. Germline V gene data show CDR1 as SQVTM and CDR2 as ANQGSEA. V was cut by 7 bases and J by 6 bases, with 12 bases left in between. CDR3 protein: CSAVVGHGYTF. The DNA for the CDR3 is TGCAGCGCTGTAGTGGGACATGGCTACACCTTC.

In regard to this clonotype: Possible read error: a much larger clone is one base away. This sequence joins TRBV12-3 or TRBV12-4 and TRBJ2-7, with TRBD1 as a possible D gene (6 bases). The CDR3 loop spans 16 amino acids. CDR3 region: CACSRDIGLPTNEQYF. The CDR3 region has the DNA TGTGCCTGCAGTAGGGACATAGGACTCCCTACGAACGAGCAGTACTTC.